The source of this T cell receptor beta chain is a study of identical twins. Carrying unique molecular identifiers, the cDNA also gained a universal primer site through template switching. Each CDR3 protein gets one entry after TCRdb re-called the 5' RACE reads with MiXCR. The table lists 700,000 to 950,000 distinct CDR3 sequences, roughly an eighth of them singletons. Whole-study results and caveats: The authors drew conclusions from cross-sectional statistical analysis rather than following the same donors. Among beta out-of-frame sequences, excess sharing between twins appeared weaker.

V was clipped by 2 bases and J by 0 bases, with 9 bases between them. There are 15 residues in the CDR3. Germline V lookup: CDR1 KGHSH, CDR2 LQKENI. Concerning this clonotype itself: Its specificity is unknown.

The sample was also linked to a second study, of yellow fever vaccine responses in identical twins.

This sequence was found in a woman aged 18-29 years in good health. Material for sequencing was PBMCs. V gene TRBV18 combines with J gene TRBJ2-3, with no clear D. The CDR3 sequence is CASSPNIESTDTQYF. CDR3 in DNA: TGTGCCAGCTCACCAAACATCGAGAGCACAGATACGCAGTATTTT.